What follows are 17 T cell receptor beta chains derived from one specimen sequenced in a study of blood T cell repertoires in COVID-19. Clones were sequenced by immunoSEQ multiplex PCR, and TCRdb holds only the in-frame ones, with some missing. The sample carries about 36,000 clones, over 80% recorded once. Material: peripheral blood. These receptors were collected from a human donor in a cohort sampled during active COVID-19.

The J gene is TRBJ2-5, the V gene TRBV18, with D possibly being TRBD1 (5 bases). Per the germline V gene, CDR1 is KGHSH and CDR2 is LQKENI. This CDR3 is 17 amino acids long. The germline V and J ends were trimmed by 4 bases and 5 bases, with 23 bases remaining between them. CDR3 in DNA: TGTGCCAGCTCACAGGAAATCTCAGGGCTACTCCCGGAGACCCAGTACTTC. As protein: CASSQEISGLLPETQYF.

This clone was seen only a few times. V gene TRBV4-1 combines with J gene TRBJ1-5; D remains ambiguous. There are 15 residues in the CDR3. In germline, CDR1 is MGHRA, CDR2 YSYEKL. V was clipped by 2 bases and J by 1 base, with 9 bases between them. The CDR3 DNA reads as TGCGCCAGCAGCCAACCCGGGTCCAGCAATCAGCCCCAGCATTTT. It yields the protein CASSQPGSSNQPQHF.

In its sample, this clone was seen once. This chain links TRBV30 with TRBJ2-5; unclear D gene. This CDR3 is built from 14 residues. From germline, CDR1 is GTSNPN and CDR2 SVGIG (reference sequence). The V gene lost 3 bases and the J gene lost 5 bases, with 16 bases spanning the gap. The CDR3 nucleotides read TGTGCCTGGAGAGCGAACGGGTTTAGGGAGACCCAGTACTTC. Translated: CAWRANGFRETQYF. Looking up the rest from reference TRBV30 and TRBJ2-5 gives the full variable domain: SQTIHQWPATLVQPVGSPLSLECTVEGTSNPNLYWYRQAAGRGLQLLFYSVGIGQISSEVPQNLSASRPQDRQFILSSKKLLLSDSGFYLCAWRANGFRETQYFGPGTRLLVL.

V and J are TRBV6-5 and TRBJ1-1; a weak D match, TRBD1 (5 bases). The CDR3 consists of 14 residues. Germline-derived CDR1 and CDR2 are MNHEY and SVGAGI. The V gene lost 3 bases and the J gene lost 1 base, with 9 bases spanning the gap. CDR3 protein: CASSYIGQNTEAFF. Here the CDR3 DNA reads TGTGCCAGCAGTTATATCGGACAGAACACTGAAGCTTTCTTT.

J is TRBJ2-2 and V is TRBV3-1 (or the pseudogene TRBV3-2); the D gene is possibly TRBD1 (5 bases). Per germline, CDR1 LGHDT and CDR2 YNNKEL (reference sequence). The CDR3 consists of 13 residues. Trimming pared 3 bases from V and 4 bases from J, leaving 6 bases between. The CDR3 bases are TGTGCCAGCAGCCACACAGGCACCGGGGAGCTGTTTTTT. This codes for CASSHTGTGELFF.

The count of this clone is one. V gene TRBV5-5 combines with J gene TRBJ2-3, with TRBD1 as a possible D gene (5 bases). The CDR3 has 14 amino acids. The ends were cut back, 4 bases at V and 3 bases at J, with 12 bases in the middle. Germline CDR1 is SGHKS and CDR2 is YYEKEE (reference sequence). The CDR3 region is CASSARQQTDTQYF. CDR3 nucleotide sequence: TGTGCCAGCAGCGCGAGACAGCAAACAGATACGCAGTATTTT.

The rearrangement links TRBV15 to TRBJ1-1; weak D call: TRBD1 (5 bases). The CDR3 runs 13 residues. V gave up 3 bases and J gave up 1 base, with 6 bases separating them. Per the germline V gene, CDR1 is LNHNV and CDR2 is YYDKDF (reference sequence). In DNA form, the CDR3 reads TGTGCCACCAGCAGGGACAAGAACACTGAAGCTTTCTTT. It translates to CATSRDKNTEAFF. Full variable domain (rest looked up from reference TRBV15 and TRBJ1-1): DAMVIQNPRYQVTQFGKPVTLSCSQTLNHNVMYWYQQKSSQAPKLLFHYYDKDFNNEADTPDNFQSRRPNTSFCFLDIRSPGLGDTAMYLCATSRDKNTEAFFGQGTRLTVV.

V gene TRBV3-1 (or the pseudogene TRBV3-2) combines with J gene TRBJ1-5; possibly TRBD1 for D (5 bases). V gave up 1 base and J gave up 4 bases, with 5 bases separating them. Germline V gene data show CDR1 as LGHDT and CDR2 as YNNKEL (reference sequence). The CDR3 has 13 amino acids. CDR3 loop: CASSQGQNQPQHF. The CDR3, as DNA: TGTGCCAGCAGCCAAGGACAGAATCAGCCCCAGCATTTT.

The chain combines TRBV20-1 with TRBJ2-7; no definite D call. Germline V gives CDR1 DFQATT, CDR2 SNEGSKA (reference sequence). The CDR3 sequence is 11 residues long. V dropped 7 bases and J dropped 5 bases, with 12 bases sitting between them. The chain's CDR3 is CSVPGINEQYF. The CDR3 DNA follows: TGCAGTGTACCGGGTATTAACGAGCAGTACTTC.

This chain joins TRBV10-3 and TRBJ2-7; 7 bases match TRBD2. V was clipped by 6 bases and J by 5 bases; unmatched bases: 10. Germline V gene data show CDR1 as ENHRY and CDR2 as SYGVKD. The CDR3 length is 14 residues. The CDR3 region is CAISTSASPHEQYF. CDR3 DNA: TGTGCCATCAGCACTAGCGCGTCCCCCCACGAGCAGTACTTC.

This rearrangement joins TRBV27 to TRBJ2-1; D unresolved. V lost 2 bases to trimming and J lost 0 bases, with 11 bases between them. This CDR3 spans 16 amino acids. CDR1 and CDR2 from the germline V gene are MNHEY and SMNVEV (reference sequence). The CDR3 sequence is CASSLISSSSYNEQFF. The CDR3 bases are TGTGCCAGCAGTTTAATCTCTTCGAGCTCCTACAATGAGCAGTTCTTC.

This chain's CDR3 is CATSRGGRGNQETQYF. The CDR3 DNA reads as TGTGCCACCAGCAGAGGCGGGAGGGGAAATCAAGAGACCCAGTACTTC. The genes are TRBV15 and TRBJ2-5; TRBD2 aligns across 9 bases. There are 16 residues in the CDR3. Germline loops: CDR1 LNHNV, CDR2 YYDKDF (reference sequence). Unmatched junction bases numbered 5, after V lost 1 base and J lost 2 bases.

This chain links TRBV5-6 with TRBJ2-7; 7 bases are a match to TRBD1. CDR3 length: 13 residues. Per germline, CDR1 SGHDT and CDR2 YYEEEE. V lost 0 bases to trimming and J lost 5 bases; unmatched junction nucleotides: 2. The CDR3 region is CASSLEQGNEQYF. CDR3 sequence (DNA): TGTGCCAGCAGCTTGGAACAGGGGAACGAGCAGTACTTC.

V is TRBV6-5 and J is TRBJ2-5, with 8 bases matching TRBD1. V lost 5 bases and J lost 2; bases outside the gene matches: 7. The CDR3 spans 15 residues. CDR1 and CDR2 (germline): MNHEY, SVGAGI. The CDR3 bases are TGTGCCAGCAGTCGAAAAGGACAGGGACAAGAGACCCAGTACTTC. Amino acids: CASSRKGQGQETQYF.

The CDR3 is CASGPAGVTVYF. In DNA, the CDR3 is TGTGCTAGTGGCCCGGCGGGCGTAACGGTATATTTT. V gene TRBV12-5 combines with J gene TRBJ2-3; D perhaps matches TRBD2 (5 bases). The ends were cut back, 6 bases at V and 15 bases at J, with 19 bases in the middle. The CDR3 covers 12 residues. Germline CDR1 and CDR2: LGHNT and FRNRAP.

This chain uses TRBV30 with TRBJ1-1; D ambiguous. Trimming removed 4 bases at V and 3 bases at J, with 6 bases between. CDR1 is GTSNPN and CDR2 is SVGIG in the germline V gene (reference sequence). This CDR3 is 11 amino acids long. The CDR3 bases are TGTGCCTGGAACTTGGACACTGAAGCTTTCTTT. Its translation is CAWNLDTEAFF.

This chain connects TRBV7-3 to TRBJ1-3; D is unresolved. Germline CDR1 reads SGHTA; CDR2 reads FQGTGA. V lost 5 bases, J lost 3 bases, and 8 bases lay in between. The CDR3 sequence is 13 residues long. The CDR3 nucleotides are TGTGCCAGCAGCCCCAGCGGTGGAAACACCATATATTTT. This translates into CASSPSGGNTIYF.